The rows below give T cell receptor beta chains drawn from one sample of a study of blood T cell repertoires in COVID-19. The table came from immunoSEQ multiplex PCR; TCRdb's copy has only in-frame clones and leaves some out. The table records under 350,000 clones, around 90% of them present only once. Sequencing input: PBMCs or T cells enriched from blood (not recorded which). These receptors all come from a man in his fifties or sixties who had recovered from COVID-19. CDR3s include the opening cysteine and the closing phenylalanine or tryptophan. A D gene is named only where the DNA matches it firmly. Not all rows give a size; the values are once, few, many and, for expanded clones, a class.

d_call	j_call	clone_size	cdr3_length	v_call	cdr3_nt	cdr3_aa
TRBD2	TRBJ2-2	.	14	TRBV7-2	TGTGCCAGCACCCGACTAGCAGGCACCGGGGAGCTGTTTTTT	CASTRLAGTGELFF
.	TRBJ1-4	.	16	TRBV19	TGTGCCAGCGGGGAGGGGCGAACGAATTGGGCTGAAAAACTGTTTTTT	CASGEGRTNWAEKLFF
.	TRBJ1-1	.	14	TRBV29-1	TGCAGCGCCCCAGGGCGAGAGATGAACACTGAAGCTTTCTTT	CSAPGREMNTEAFF
.	TRBJ1-6	.	14	TRBV6-5	TGTGCCAGCAGACCAGGGCGATCTAATTCACCCCTCCACTTT	CASRPGRSNSPLHF
.	TRBJ1-3	.	15	TRBV10-3	TGTGCCATCAGTCCAACCCAGGGCTCTGGAAACACCATATATTTT	CAISPTQGSGNTIYF
.	TRBJ2-1	.	12	TRBV19	TGTGCCAGTAGTAGTTTCGACAATGAGCAGTTCTTC	CASSSFDNEQFF
.	TRBJ1-6	.	14	TRBV6-2/TRBV6-3	TGTGCCAGCAGTTACTCGGGGACACTTTTCACCCTCCACTTT	CASSYSGTLFTLHF
.	TRBJ2-3	.	16	TRBV5-1	TGCGCCAGCAGCCCCAGGGGTAGCCAAGTCACAGATACGCAGTATTTT	CASSPRGSQVTDTQYF
TRBD1	TRBJ2-5	.	15	TRBV19	TGTGCCAGTGGGATCGGGACAGGTCCTCAAGAGACCCAGTACTTC	CASGIGTGPQETQYF
.	TRBJ1-1	.	15	TRBV6-1	TGTGCCAGCAGTGAAGTCGGGGGGCAGAACACTGAAGCTTTCTTT	CASSEVGGQNTEAFF
.	TRBJ2-6	.	16	TRBV2	TGTGCCAGCAGTGTGCAGGTCGTCTTTGGGGCCAACGTCCTGACTTTC	CASSVQVVFGANVLTF
.	TRBJ2-7	.	15	TRBV4-3	TGCGCCAGCAGCCCCTCTATCGGGGGGCTTTACGAGCAGTACTTC	CASSPSIGGLYEQYF
.	TRBJ2-2	once	13	TRBV7-2	TGTGCCAGCAGCACTTCGAACACCGGGGAGCTGTTTTTT	CASSTSNTGELFF
TRBD2	TRBJ2-1	.	15	TRBV6-5	TGTGCCAGCAGCTCACTAGCGTCTTCCCGGAAGGAGCAGTTCTTC	CASSSLASSRKEQFF
.	TRBJ1-2	.	14	TRBV5-1	TGCGCCAGCAGCCCTGGGGGCAGTAACTATGGCTACACCTTC	CASSPGGSNYGYTF
.	TRBJ2-7	.	14	TRBV5-1	TGCGCCAGCAGCTTGCCGGGAGTTAGCAACGAGCAGTACTTC	CASSLPGVSNEQYF
.	TRBJ1-1	few	17	TRBV30	TGTGCCTGGAGTGACCCGACCCCCAGGGTGAAGAACACTGAAGCTTTCTTT	CAWSDPTPRVKNTEAFF
.	TRBJ2-5	.	16	TRBV5-1	TGCGCCAGCACCATTGATTTCGCGGGCGTACAAGAGACCCAGTACTTC	CASTIDFAGVQETQYF
TRBD1	TRBJ2-1	few	14	TRBV27	TGTGCCAGCAGGACAGGGAGCTCCTACAATGAGCAGTTCTTC	CASRTGSSYNEQFF
.	TRBJ2-5	once	13	TRBV24-1	TGTGCCACCAGTGATTGGAGTGAAGAGACCCAGTACTTC	CATSDWSEETQYF
TRBD1	TRBJ2-5	.	12	TRBV16	TGTGCCAGCAGTCAACAGGGGTATGCCCAGTACTTC	CASSQQGYAQYF
TRBD1	TRBJ2-6	few	18	TRBV3-1/TRBV3-2	TGTGCCAGCAGCTTCTCCGGGACAGGGGTTGCTGGGGCCAACGTCCTGACTTTC	CASSFSGTGVAGANVLTF
.	TRBJ1-2	.	14	TRBV7-9	TGTGCCAGCAGCTTAGCGGACAGATACTATGGCTACACCTTC	CASSLADRYYGYTF
.	TRBJ1-3	.	14	TRBV10-3	TGTGCCATCAGTGGGACAGAGACTGGAAACACCATATATTTT	CAISGTETGNTIYF
.	TRBJ2-5	.	16	TRBV30	TGTGCCTGGAGTGTACCCTCTTTGAGGTCGGAAGAGACCCAGTACTTC	CAWSVPSLRSEETQYF
.	TRBJ1-1	.	13	TRBV19	TGTGCCAGTAGGTGGTGGGAGGGCACTGAAGCTTTCTTT	CASRWWEGTEAFF
TRBD1	TRBJ2-4	.	19	TRBV19	TGTGCCAGTAGTCGGACCGGACAGGGCGCGAAACTTGCCAAAAACATTCAGTACTTC	CASSRTGQGAKLAKNIQYF
.	TRBJ1-1	.	15	TRBV19	TGTGCCAGTAGTGCACGACAGGAGATGAACACTGAAGCTTTCTTT	CASSARQEMNTEAFF
.	TRBJ2-1	.	14	TRBV27	TGTGCCAGCAGCTGGTCCAGTACATACAATGAGCAGTTCTTC	CASSWSSTYNEQFF
TRBD2	TRBJ2-1	.	15	TRBV20-1	TGCAGTGCTAGTCCCCCCCTAGCGGGAGACGATGAGCAGTTCTTC	CSASPPLAGDDEQFF
.	TRBJ1-1	.	15	TRBV7-3	TGTGCCAGCAGTAAGGGAAAGGGGGAGAACACTGAAGCTTTCTTT	CASSKGKGENTEAFF
.	TRBJ2-2	.	13	TRBV2	TGTGCCAGCAGTGACACCAGGGCCGGGGAGCTGTTTTTT	CASSDTRAGELFF
TRBD2	TRBJ2-7	.	14	TRBV10-3	TGTGCCATCAGTGAGACTAGCGAGTCCTACGAGCAGTACTTC	CAISETSESYEQYF
TRBD1	TRBJ1-2	.	13	TRBV29-1	TGCAGCGTTATATCAGGGGGCGTCTATGGCTACACCTTC	CSVISGGVYGYTF
.	TRBJ1-1	.	15	TRBV15	TGTGCCACCAGCAGAGATGGGGGGTGGGGCACTGAAGCTTTCTTT	CATSRDGGWGTEAFF
.	TRBJ2-3	.	15	TRBV5-1	TGCGCCAGCAGCTTGGGGGGGCGCGGCACAGATACGCAGTATTTT	CASSLGGRGTDTQYF
.	TRBJ1-1	.	16	TRBV6-1	TGTGCCAGCAGTGAATATAACAGGCACCTGAACACTGAAGCTTTCTTT	CASSEYNRHLNTEAFF
TRBD1	TRBJ1-1	.	15	TRBV4-1	TGCGCCAGCAGCCCCTTGGACAGGGGGCAAACTGAAGCTTTCTTT	CASSPLDRGQTEAFF
.	TRBJ2-7	.	14	TRBV6-5	TGTGCCAGCAATCAGGGGCTTGGGGGCTACGAGCAGTACTTC	CASNQGLGGYEQYF
.	TRBJ1-2	.	14	TRBV2	TGTGCCAGCAACGGGCAGGGGACTAACTATGGCTACACCTTC	CASNGQGTNYGYTF
.	TRBJ2-7	.	13	TRBV7-6	TGTGCCAGCAGAAACGCCGGCTCCTACGAGCAGTACTTC	CASRNAGSYEQYF
.	TRBJ2-3	.	15	TRBV2	TGTGCCAGCTCAACAGACAGCACTAGCACAGATACGCAGTATTTT	CASSTDSTSTDTQYF
TRBD1	TRBJ2-2	.	15	TRBV9	TGTGCCAGCAGCGGCCGAGACAGGGGCGCCGGGGAGCTGTTTTTT	CASSGRDRGAGELFF
TRBD1	TRBJ1-4	.	15	TRBV10-2	TGCGCCAGCAGTGAGGACAGGGCAACTAATGAAAAACTGTTTTTT	CASSEDRATNEKLFF